The source of this T cell receptor (beta chain) is a study of blood T cell repertoires in COVID-19. Measured with immunoSEQ multiplex PCR; TCRdb has only the in-frame clones, and not every one. The repertoire holds about 280,000 clones, with 75% to 90% as singletons. The specimen sequenced was peripheral blood. The TCR was taken from a woman aged 70-85 years with acute or convalescent COVID-19.

The CDR3 protein is CASSIRSGGRTDTQYF. The CDR3 DNA reads TGTGCCAGTAGTATCAGAAGCGGGGGGCGTACAGATACGCAGTATTTT. The chain has TRBV19 and TRBJ2-3; 9 nucleotides line up with TRBD2. Germline V gene data show CDR1 as LNHDA and CDR2 as SQIVND (reference sequence). Trimming at V came to 3 bases and at J to 3 bases, leaving 7 bases not matched to a gene. This CDR3 has 16 amino acids.